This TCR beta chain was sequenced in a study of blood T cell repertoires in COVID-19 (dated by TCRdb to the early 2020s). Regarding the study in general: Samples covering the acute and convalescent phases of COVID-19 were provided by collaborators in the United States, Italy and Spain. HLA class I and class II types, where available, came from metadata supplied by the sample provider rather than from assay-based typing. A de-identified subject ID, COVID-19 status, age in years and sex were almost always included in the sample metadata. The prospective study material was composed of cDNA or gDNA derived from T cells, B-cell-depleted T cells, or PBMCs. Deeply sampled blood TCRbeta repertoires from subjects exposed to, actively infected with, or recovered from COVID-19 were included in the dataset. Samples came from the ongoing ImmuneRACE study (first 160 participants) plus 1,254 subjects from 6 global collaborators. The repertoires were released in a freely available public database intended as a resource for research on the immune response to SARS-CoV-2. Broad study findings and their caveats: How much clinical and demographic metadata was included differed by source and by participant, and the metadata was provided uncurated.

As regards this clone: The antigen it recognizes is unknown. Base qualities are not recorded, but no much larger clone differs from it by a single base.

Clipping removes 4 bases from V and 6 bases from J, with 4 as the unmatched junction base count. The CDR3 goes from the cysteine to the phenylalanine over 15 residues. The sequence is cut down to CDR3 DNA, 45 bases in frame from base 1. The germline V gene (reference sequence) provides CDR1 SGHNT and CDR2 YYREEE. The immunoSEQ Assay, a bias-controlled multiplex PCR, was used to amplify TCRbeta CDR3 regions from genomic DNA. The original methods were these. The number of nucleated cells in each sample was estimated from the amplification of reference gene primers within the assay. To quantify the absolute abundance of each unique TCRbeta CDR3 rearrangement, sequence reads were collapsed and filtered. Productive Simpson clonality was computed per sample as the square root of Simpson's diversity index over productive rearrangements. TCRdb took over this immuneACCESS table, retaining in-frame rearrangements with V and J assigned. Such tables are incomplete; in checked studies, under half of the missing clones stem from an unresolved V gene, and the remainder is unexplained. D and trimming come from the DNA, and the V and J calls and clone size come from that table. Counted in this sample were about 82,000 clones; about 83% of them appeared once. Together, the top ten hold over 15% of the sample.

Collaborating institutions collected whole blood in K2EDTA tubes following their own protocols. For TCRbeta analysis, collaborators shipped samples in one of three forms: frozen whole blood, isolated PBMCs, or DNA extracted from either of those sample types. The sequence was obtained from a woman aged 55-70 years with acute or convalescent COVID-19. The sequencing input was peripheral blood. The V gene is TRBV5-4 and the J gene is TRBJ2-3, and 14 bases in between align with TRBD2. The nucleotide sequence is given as TGTGCCAGCAGCCGATGGACTAGCGGGAGGGATACGCAGTATTTT. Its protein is CASSRWTSGRDTQYF.